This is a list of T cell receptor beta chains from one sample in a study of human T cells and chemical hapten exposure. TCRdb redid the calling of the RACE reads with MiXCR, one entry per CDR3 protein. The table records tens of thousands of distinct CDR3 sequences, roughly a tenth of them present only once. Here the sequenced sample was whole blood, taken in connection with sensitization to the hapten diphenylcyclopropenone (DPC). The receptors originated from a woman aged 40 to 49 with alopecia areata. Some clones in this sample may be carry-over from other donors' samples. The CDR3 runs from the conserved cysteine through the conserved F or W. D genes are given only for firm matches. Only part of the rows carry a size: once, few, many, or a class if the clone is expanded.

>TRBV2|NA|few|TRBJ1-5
CASSERVVSNQPQHF
TGTGCCAGCAGTGAGAGGGTGGTAAGCAATCAGCCCCAGCATTTT
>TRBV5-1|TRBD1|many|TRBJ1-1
CASSSGQGGTEAFF
TGCGCCAGCAGCTCGGGACAGGGAGGCACTGAAGCTTTCTTT
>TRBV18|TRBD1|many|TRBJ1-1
CASSSTGGANEAFF
TGTGCCAGCTCATCGACAGGGGGCGCGAATGAAGCTTTCTTT
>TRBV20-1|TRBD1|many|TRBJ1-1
CSARAIGTDTEAFF
TGCAGTGCTAGAGCTATCGGGACAGACACTGAAGCTTTCTTT
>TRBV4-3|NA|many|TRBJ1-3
CASSQDSQGGNTIYF
TGCGCCAGCAGCCAAGATTCACAGGGAGGAAACACCATATATTTT
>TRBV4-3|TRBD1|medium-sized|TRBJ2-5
CASSQVGPWTGGMETQYF
TGCGCCAGCAGCCAAGTGGGGCCTTGGACAGGGGGCATGGAGACCCAGTACTTC
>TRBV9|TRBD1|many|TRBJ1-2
CASSVGKAGGLGYTF
TGTGCCAGCAGCGTAGGAAAGGCAGGGGGCCTTGGCTACACCTTC
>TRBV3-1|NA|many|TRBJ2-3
CASRGTSTDTQYF
TGTGCCAGCAGGGGGACGAGCACAGATACGCAGTATTTT
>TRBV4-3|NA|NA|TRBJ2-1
CASSQDGGEQFF
TGCGCCAGCAGCCAAGATGGGGGAGAGCAGTTCTTC
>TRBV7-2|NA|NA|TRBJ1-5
CASSLPNQPQHF
TGTGCCAGCAGCTTACCCAATCAGCCCCAGCATTTT
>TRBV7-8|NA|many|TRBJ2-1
CASSKNWGNEQFF
TGTGCCAGCAGTAAGAACTGGGGAAATGAGCAGTTCTTC
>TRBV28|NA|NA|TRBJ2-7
CASSPSSSGGREQYF
TGTGCCAGCAGTCCCTCTTCAAGTGGGGGCCGCGAGCAGTACTTC
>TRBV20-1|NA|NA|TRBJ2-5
CSAGPGQETQYF
TGCAGTGCCGGTCCAGGGCAAGAGACCCAGTACTTC
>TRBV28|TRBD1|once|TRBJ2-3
CASSLGSGQGQDTQYF
TGTGCCAGCAGTTTGGGCTCCGGACAGGGGCAAGATACGCAGTATTTT
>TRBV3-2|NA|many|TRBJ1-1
CASSQETGPNTEAFF
TGTGCCAGCAGCCAAGAGACAGGGCCGAACACTGAAGCTTTCTTT
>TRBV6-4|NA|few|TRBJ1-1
CASSPKSGTEAFF
TGTGCCAGCAGCCCAAAATCAGGCACTGAAGCTTTCTTT
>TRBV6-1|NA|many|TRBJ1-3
CASRTNTVSGNTIYF
TGTGCCAGCAGAACTAATACGGTATCTGGAAACACCATATATTTT
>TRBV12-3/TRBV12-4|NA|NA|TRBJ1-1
CASSLQDGRTMKAFF
TGTGCCAGCAGTCTCCAGGACGGGCGGACGATGAAAGCTTTCTTT
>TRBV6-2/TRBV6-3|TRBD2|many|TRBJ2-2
CASSTSRLAATGELFF
TGTGCCAGCAGTACCTCGCGACTAGCAGCAACCGGGGAGCTGTTTTTT
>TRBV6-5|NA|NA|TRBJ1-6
CASSSPGNSPLHF
TGTGCCAGCAGTTCCCCGGGGAATTCACCCCTCCACTTT
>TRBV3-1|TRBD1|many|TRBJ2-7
CASRQGTYEQYF
TGTGCCAGTAGACAGGGGACCTACGAGCAGTACTTC
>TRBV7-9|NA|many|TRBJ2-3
CASSQASVAQPPQYF
TGTGCCAGCAGCCAGGCCTCCGTCGCCCAACCTCCGCAGTATTTT
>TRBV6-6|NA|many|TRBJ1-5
CASSTKRKSSNQPQHF
TGTGCCAGCAGTACGAAACGGAAGTCTAGCAATCAGCCCCAGCATTTT
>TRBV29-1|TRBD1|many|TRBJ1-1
CSVRTGLNTEAFF
TGCAGCGTTAGGACAGGACTGAACACTGAAGCTTTCTTT
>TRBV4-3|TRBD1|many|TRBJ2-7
CASSQDPGTGVEQYF
TGCGCCAGCAGCCAAGATCCCGGGACAGGGGTCGAGCAGTACTTC
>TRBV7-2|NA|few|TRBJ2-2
CASSGAGDTGELFF
TGTGCCAGCAGCGGCGCCGGGGACACCGGGGAGCTGTTTTTT
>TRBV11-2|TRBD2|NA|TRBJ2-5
CASSSAGGSLTGTQYF
TGTGCCAGCAGCTCAGCGGGGGGGTCCCTCACGGGGACCCAGTACTTC
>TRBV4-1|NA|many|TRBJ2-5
CASSQDPYGSGGETQYF
TGCGCCAGCAGCCAAGACCCGTACGGGAGCGGAGGGGAGACCCAGTACTTC
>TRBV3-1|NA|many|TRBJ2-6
CASSQRRSSGANVLTF
TGTGCCAGCAGCCAACGAAGGTCCTCTGGGGCCAACGTCCTGACTTTC
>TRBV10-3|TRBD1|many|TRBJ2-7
CAIRDRGLKGPHYEQYF
TGTGCCATACGGGACAGGGGGCTGAAGGGCCCACACTACGAGCAGTACTTC
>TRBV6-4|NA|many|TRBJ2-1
CASSEVLWDEQFF
TGTGCCAGCAGTGAGGTGCTGTGGGATGAGCAGTTCTTC
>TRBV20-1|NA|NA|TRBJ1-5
CSARGDNDQPQHF
TGCAGTGCTAGAGGGGACAACGATCAGCCCCAGCATTTT